Described below is a single TCR beta chain sequence and its context. Antigen: not known. This record belongs to a study of immune characteristics of hereditary and idiopathic chronic pancreatitis. General observations from the study: Alcohol-related chronic pancreatitis was not included in this study. Samples were taken only at TPIAT; differing disease duration may matter. Chronic pancreatitis severity scores rose with numbers of productive TCR rearrangements.

This table comes from immunoSEQ multiplex PCR, and its TCRdb copy is limited to in-frame clones, with some not included. The sample carries 1,800 or so clones, about three quarters recorded once. The pancreas tissue came from patients undergoing total pancreatectomy with islet autotransplantation. Sequenced: pancreas tissue with hereditary chronic pancreatitis. The clonotype originates from a human donor with chronic pancreatitis.

The CDR3 DNA is TGTGCCAGCAGTTTATCCCTCCGGGACAGTAAAAATGAAAAACTGTTTTTT. Translated, it gives CASSLSLRDSKNEKLFF. The chain links TRBV27 to TRBJ1-4; 7 bases fit TRBD1. This CDR3 comprises 17 residues. Germline loops: CDR1 MNHEY, CDR2 SMNVEV (reference sequence). Trimming removed 0 bases from V and 5 bases from J; junction bases left unmatched: 9.